This T cell receptor beta chain was found in a study of blood T cell repertoires in COVID-19. Trimming took 4 bases from V and 9 from J; bases not matched to a gene: 9. Per germline, CDR1 LGHDT and CDR2 YNNKEL (reference sequence). The CDR3 runs to 16 residues. Per the original methods: Reference gene primer amplification gave estimated nucleated cell counts. The method was immunoSEQ multiplex PCR; TCRdb's version includes in-frame clones alone and lacks a portion of them. For V, J and clone size, that table is used; D and trimming come from the DNA. Of nearly 200,000 clones detected, around four fifths appear once; the ten largest clones hold less than 20%.

Sequences were obtained from peripheral blood. The TCR originated in a human donor in a cohort sampled during active COVID-19. The J gene is TRBJ2-1, the V gene TRBV3-1 (or the pseudogene TRBV3-2), with 13 bases identical to TRBD2. The CDR3 here is CASSPPGLAGEGEQFF. In nucleotides, the CDR3 is TGTGCCAGCAGCCCTCCTGGACTAGCGGGAGAAGGTGAGCAGTTCTTC.